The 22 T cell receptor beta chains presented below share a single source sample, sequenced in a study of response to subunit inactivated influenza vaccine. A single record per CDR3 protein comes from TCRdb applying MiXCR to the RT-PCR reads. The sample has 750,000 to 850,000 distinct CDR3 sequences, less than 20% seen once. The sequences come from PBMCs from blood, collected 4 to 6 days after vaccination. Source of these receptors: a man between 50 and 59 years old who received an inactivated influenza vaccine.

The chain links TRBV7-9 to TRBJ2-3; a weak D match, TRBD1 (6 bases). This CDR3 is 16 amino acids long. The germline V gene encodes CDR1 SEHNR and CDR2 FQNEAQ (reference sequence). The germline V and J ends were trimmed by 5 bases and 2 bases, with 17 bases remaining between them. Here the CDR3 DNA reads TGTGCCAGCAGCACCCAAGACAGGATACACACAGATACGCAGTATTTT. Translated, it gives CASSTQDRIHTDTQYF.

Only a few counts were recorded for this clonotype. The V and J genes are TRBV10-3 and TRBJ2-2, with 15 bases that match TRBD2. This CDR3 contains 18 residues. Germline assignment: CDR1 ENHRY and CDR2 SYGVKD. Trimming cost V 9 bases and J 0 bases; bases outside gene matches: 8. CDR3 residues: CAISMGLAGGTNTGELFF. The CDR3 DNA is TGTGCCATAAGCATGGGACTAGCGGGAGGTACGAACACCGGGGAGCTGTTTTTT.

The CDR3 sequence: CASTEGTAGETQYF. The DNA of the CDR3 is TGTGCCAGCACCGAGGGGACAGCGGGGGAGACCCAGTACTTC. The chain links TRBV2 to TRBJ2-5; D may correspond to TRBD1 or TRBD2 (7 bases each). This CDR3 has 14 residues. Trimming pared 7 bases from V and 5 bases from J, leaving 17 bases between. Per germline, CDR1 SNHLY and CDR2 FYNNEI.

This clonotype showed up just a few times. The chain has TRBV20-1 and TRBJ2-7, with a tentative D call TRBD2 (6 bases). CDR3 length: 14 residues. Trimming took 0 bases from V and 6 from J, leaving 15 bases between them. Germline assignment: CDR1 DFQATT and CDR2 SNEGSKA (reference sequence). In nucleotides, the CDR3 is TGCAGTGCTAGAGATTTTGGACTAACCCGCGAGCAGTACTTC. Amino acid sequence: CSARDFGLTREQYF.

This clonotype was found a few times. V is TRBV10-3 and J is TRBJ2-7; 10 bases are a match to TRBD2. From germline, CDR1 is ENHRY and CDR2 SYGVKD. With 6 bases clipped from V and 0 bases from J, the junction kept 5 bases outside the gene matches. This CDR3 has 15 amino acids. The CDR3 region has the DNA TGTGCCATCAGGGTCGGACTAGCGGACTCCTACGAGCAGTACTTC. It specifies CAIRVGLADSYEQYF.

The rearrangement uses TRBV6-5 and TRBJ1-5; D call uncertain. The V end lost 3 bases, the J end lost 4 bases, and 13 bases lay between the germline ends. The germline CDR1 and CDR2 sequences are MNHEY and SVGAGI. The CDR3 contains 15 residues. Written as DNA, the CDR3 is TGTGCCAGCAGTTATGGGATCGGGTCTAATCAGCCCCAGCATTTT. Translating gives CASSYGIGSNQPQHF.

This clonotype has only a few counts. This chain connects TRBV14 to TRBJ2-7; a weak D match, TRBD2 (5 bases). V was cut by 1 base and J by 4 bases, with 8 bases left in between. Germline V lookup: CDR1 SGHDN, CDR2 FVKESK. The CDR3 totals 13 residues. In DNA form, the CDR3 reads TGTGCCAGCAGCCAAGTTCGGGATTACGAGCAGTACTTC. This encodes CASSQVRDYEQYF.

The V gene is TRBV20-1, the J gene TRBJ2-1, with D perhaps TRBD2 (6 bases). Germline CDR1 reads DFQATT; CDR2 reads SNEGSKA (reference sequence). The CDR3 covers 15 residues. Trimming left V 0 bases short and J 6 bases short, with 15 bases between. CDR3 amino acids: CSARDSAGLPNEQFF. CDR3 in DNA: TGCAGTGCTAGAGATTCGGCGGGATTGCCCAATGAGCAGTTCTTC.

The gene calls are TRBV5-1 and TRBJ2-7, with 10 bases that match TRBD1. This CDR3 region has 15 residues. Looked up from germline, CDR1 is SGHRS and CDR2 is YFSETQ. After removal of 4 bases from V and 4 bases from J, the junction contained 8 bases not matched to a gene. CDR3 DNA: TGCGCCAGCAGCCCCAGACAGGGGGCATGGTACGAGCAGTACTTC. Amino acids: CASSPRQGAWYEQYF.

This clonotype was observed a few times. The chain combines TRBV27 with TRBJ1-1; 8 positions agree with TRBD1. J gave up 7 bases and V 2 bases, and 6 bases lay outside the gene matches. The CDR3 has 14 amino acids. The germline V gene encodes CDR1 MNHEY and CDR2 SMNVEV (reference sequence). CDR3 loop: CASSLRAGGLEAFF. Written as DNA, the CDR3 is TGTGCCAGCAGTTTACGGGCAGGGGGCCTTGAAGCTTTCTTT.

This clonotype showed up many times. This CDR3 is CASSQDHLREGSWEQYF. DNA of the CDR3: TGTGCCAGCAGCCAAGATCATCTGCGGGAGGGAAGTTGGGAGCAGTACTTC. This chain uses TRBV4-2 with TRBJ2-7, with 9 nucleotides matching TRBD2. The V segment lost 0 bases and the J segment 7 bases; nucleotides outside the gene matches: 13. Germline values: CDR1 LGHNA, CDR2 YNFKEQ. This CDR3 comprises 17 residues.

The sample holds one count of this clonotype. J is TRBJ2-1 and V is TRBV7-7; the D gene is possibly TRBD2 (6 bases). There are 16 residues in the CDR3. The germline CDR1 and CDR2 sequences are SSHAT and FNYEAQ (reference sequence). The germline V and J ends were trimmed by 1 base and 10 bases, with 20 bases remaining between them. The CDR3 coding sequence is TGTGCCAGCAGCTTAGAGTTCAGGGCCTCCCGGGGGGAGCAGTTCTTC. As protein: CASSLEFRASRGEQFF. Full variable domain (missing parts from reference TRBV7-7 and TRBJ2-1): GAGVSQSPRYKVTKRGQDVTLRCDPISSHATLYWYQQALGQGPEFLTYFNYEAQPDKSGLPSDRFSAERPEGSISTLTIQRTEQRDSAMYRCASSLEFRASRGEQFFGPGTRLTVL.

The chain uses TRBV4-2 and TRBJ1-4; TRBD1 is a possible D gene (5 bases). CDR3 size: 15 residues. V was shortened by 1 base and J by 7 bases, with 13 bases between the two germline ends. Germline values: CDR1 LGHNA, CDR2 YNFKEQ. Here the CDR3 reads CASSQAGREGEKLFF. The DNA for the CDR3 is TGTGCCAGCAGCCAAGCAGGGAGAGAAGGTGAAAAACTGTTTTTT.

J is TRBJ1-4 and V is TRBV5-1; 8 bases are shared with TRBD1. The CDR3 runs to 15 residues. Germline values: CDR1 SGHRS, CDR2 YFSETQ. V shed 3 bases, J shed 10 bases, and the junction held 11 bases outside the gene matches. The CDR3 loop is CASSWETGEKGKLFF. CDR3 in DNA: TGCGCCAGCAGCTGGGAGACAGGGGAAAAAGGAAAACTGTTTTTT.

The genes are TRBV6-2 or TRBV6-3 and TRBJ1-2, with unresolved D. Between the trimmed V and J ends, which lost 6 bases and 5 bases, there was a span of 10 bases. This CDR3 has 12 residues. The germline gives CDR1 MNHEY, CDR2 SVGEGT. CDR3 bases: TGTGCCAGCAGGTCAGACGGTTATGGCTACACCTTC. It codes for CASRSDGYGYTF.

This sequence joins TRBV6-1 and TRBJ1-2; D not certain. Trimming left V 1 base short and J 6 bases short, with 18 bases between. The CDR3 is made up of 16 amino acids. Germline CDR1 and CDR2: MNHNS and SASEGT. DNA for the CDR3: TGTGCCAGCAGTGAAGTTTGGGCGGGATCGGCGGATGGCTACACCTTC. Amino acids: CASSEVWAGSADGYTF.

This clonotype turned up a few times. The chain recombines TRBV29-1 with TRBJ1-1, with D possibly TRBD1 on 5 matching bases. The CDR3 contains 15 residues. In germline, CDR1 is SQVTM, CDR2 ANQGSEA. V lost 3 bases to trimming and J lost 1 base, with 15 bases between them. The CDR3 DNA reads TGCAGCGTTGAGAGCGTTGGGGCAAGGAACACTGAAGCTTTCTTT. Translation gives CSVESVGARNTEAFF.

Here the CDR3 DNA reads TGCGCCAGCAGCCAACCTCGGTTCCAAGAGACCCAGTACTTC. Residues: CASSQPRFQETQYF. The rearrangement links TRBV4-1 to TRBJ2-5; D call uncertain. The CDR3 spans 14 residues. CDR1 and CDR2 from the germline V gene are MGHRA and YSYEKL. Trimming removed 2 bases from V and 1 base from J, with 8 bases in between.

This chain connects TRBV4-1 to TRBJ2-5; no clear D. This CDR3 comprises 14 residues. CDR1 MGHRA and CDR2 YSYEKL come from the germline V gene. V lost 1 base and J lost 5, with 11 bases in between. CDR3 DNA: TGCGCCAGCAGCCAAGTAGGCGACGCGGAGACCCAGTACTTC. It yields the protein CASSQVGDAETQYF.

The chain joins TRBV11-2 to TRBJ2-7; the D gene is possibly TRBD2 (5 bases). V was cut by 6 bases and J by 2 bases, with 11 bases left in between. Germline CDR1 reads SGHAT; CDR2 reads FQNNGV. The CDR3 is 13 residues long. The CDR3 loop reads CASRVPRAYEQYF. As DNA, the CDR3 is TGTGCCAGCAGAGTTCCGAGGGCCTACGAGCAGTACTTC.

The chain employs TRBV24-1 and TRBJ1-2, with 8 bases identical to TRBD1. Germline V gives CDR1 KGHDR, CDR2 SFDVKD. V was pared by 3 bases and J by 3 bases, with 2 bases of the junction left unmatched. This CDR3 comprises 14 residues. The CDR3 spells CATSDAQGDYGYTF. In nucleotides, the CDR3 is TGTGCCACCAGTGATGCACAGGGGGACTATGGCTACACCTTC.

CDR3 nucleotides: TGCAGTGCCCGAGTTGGGGTGGACATCGAGCAGTTCTTC. This gives the protein CSARVGVDIEQFF. V and J are TRBV20-1 and TRBJ2-1, with a weak D call TRBD1 (5 bases). V lost 6 bases, J lost 10 bases, and 19 bases lay in between. The CDR3 has 13 residues. Germline CDR1 DFQATT, CDR2 SNEGSKA (reference sequence).